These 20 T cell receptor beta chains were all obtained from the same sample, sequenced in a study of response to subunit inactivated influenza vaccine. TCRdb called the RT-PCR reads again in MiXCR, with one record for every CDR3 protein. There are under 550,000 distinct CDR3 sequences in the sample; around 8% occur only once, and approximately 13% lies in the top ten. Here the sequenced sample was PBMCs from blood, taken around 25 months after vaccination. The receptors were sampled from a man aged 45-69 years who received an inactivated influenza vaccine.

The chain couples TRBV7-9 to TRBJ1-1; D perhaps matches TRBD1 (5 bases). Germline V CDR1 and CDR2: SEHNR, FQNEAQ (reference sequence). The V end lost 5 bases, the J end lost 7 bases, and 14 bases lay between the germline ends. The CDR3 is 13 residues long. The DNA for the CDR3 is TGTGCCAGCAGCCTTCTAAACAGGAATGAAGCTTTCTTT. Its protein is CASSLLNRNEAFF.

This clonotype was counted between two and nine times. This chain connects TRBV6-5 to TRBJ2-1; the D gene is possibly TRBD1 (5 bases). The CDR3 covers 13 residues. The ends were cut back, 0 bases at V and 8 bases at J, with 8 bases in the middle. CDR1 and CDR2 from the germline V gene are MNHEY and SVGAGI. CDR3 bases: TGTGCCAGCAGTTACTCAGCCAGGGATGAGCAGTTCTTC. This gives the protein CASSYSARDEQFF.

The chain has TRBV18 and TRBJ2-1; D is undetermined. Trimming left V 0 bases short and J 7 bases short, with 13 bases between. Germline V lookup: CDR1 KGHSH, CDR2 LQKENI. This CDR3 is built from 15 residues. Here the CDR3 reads CASSPPMVLGNEQFF. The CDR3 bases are TGTGCCAGCTCACCACCAATGGTTCTCGGGAATGAGCAGTTCTTC.

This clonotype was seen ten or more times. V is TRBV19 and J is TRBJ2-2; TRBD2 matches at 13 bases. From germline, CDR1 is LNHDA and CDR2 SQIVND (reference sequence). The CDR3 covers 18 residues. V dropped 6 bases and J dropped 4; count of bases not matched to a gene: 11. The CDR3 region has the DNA TGTGCCAGTAGCACTTCCCCTGGACTAGCGGGAGTCACCGGGGAGCTGTTTTTT. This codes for CASSTSPGLAGVTGELFF.

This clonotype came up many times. The CDR3 DNA reads TGTGCCAGCAGAGCCGACAGAAGCGATGAGCAGTTCTTC. It specifies CASRADRSDEQFF. The chain employs TRBV2 and TRBJ2-1; TRBD1 is a possible D gene (5 bases). V gave up 6 bases and J gave up 8 bases, with 14 bases separating them. In germline, CDR1 is SNHLY, CDR2 FYNNEI. The CDR3 runs to 13 residues.

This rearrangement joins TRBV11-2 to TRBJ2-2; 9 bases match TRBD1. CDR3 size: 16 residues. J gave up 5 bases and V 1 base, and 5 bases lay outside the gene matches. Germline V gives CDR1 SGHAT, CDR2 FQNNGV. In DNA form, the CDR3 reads TGTGCCAGCAGCTTAGTTGACAGGGGGACTACCGGGGAGCTGTTTTTT. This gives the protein CASSLVDRGTTGELFF.

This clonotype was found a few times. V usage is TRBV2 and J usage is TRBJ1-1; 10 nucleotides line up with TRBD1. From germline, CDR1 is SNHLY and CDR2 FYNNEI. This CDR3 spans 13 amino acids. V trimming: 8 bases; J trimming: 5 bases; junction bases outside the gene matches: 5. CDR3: CASDRGRGTEAFF. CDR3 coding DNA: TGTGCCAGCGACAGGGGGCGGGGGACTGAAGCTTTCTTT. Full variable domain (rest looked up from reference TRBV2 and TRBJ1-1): EPEVTQTPSHQVTQMGQEVILRCVPISNHLYFYWYRQILGQKVEFLVSFYNNEISEKSEIFDDQFSVERPDGSNFTLKIRSTKLEDSAMYFCASDRGRGTEAFFGQGTRLTVV.

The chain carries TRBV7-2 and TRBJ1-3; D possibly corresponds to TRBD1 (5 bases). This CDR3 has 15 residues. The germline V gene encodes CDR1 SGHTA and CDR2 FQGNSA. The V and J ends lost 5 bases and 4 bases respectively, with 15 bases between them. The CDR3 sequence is CASSPREGAGNTIYF. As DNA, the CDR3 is TGTGCCAGCAGCCCCAGGGAGGGTGCAGGAAACACCATATATTTT.

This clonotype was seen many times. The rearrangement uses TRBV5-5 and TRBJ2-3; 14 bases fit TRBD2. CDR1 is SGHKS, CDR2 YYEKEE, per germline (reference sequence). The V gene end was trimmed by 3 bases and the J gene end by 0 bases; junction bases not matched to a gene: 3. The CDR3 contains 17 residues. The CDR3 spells CASSWTSGGTSTDTQYF. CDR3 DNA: TGTGCCAGCAGCTGGACTAGCGGGGGGACTAGCACAGATACGCAGTATTTT.

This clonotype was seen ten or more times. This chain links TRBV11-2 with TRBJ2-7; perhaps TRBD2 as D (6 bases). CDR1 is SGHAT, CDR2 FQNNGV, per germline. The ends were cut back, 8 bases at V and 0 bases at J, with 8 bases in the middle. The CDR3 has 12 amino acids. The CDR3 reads CASASDSYEQYF. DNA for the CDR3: TGTGCCAGCGCTAGCGACTCCTACGAGCAGTACTTC.

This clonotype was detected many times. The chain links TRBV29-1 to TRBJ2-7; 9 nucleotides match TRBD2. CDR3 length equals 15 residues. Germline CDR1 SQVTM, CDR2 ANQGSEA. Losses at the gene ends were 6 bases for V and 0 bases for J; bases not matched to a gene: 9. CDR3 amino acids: CSVRGVREGSYEQYF. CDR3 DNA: TGCAGCGTCCGAGGGGTGCGGGAGGGCTCCTACGAGCAGTACTTC.

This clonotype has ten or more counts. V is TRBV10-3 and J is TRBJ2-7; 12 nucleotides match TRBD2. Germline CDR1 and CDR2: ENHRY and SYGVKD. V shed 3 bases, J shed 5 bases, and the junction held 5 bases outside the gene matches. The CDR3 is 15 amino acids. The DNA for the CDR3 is TGTGCCATCAGTGATGTGACTAGCGGGGGTAACGAGCAGTACTTC. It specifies CAISDVTSGGNEQYF.

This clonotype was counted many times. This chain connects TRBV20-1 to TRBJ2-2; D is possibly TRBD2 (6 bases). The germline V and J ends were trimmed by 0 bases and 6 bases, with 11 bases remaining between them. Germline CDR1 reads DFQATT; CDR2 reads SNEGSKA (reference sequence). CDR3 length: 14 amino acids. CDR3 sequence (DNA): TGCAGTGCTAGAGATCTGCGGGAAGCCGGGGAGCTGTTTTTT. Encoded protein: CSARDLREAGELFF.

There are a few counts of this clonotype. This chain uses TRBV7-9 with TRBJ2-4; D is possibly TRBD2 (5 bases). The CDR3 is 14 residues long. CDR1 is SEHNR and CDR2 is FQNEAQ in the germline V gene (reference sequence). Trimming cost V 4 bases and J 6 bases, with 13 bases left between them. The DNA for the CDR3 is TGTGCCAGCAGCTCCGGGAACCCTCCAAACATTCAGTACTTC. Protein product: CASSSGNPPNIQYF.

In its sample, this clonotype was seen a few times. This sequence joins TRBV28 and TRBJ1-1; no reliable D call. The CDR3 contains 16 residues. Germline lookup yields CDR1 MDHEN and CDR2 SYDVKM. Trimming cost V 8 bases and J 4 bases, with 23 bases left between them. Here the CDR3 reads CASLPVVFRESTEAFF. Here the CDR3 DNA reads TGTGCCAGCTTGCCCGTAGTTTTCCGGGAGAGCACTGAAGCTTTCTTT.

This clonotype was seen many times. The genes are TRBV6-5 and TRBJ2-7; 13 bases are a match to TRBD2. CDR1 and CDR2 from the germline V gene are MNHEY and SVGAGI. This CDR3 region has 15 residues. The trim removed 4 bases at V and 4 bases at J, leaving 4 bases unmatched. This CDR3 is CASSWGLAGQYEQYF. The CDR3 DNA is TGTGCCAGCAGTTGGGGACTAGCGGGACAATACGAGCAGTACTTC.

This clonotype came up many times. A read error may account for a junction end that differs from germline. CDR3 in amino acids: CSGLDHIF. The CDR3 bases are TGCAGTGGACTCGATCATATTTTT. The chain is built from TRBV20-1 and TRBJ1-1; no clear D. CDR1 and CDR2 (germline): DFQATT, SNEGSKA (reference sequence). The CDR3 covers 8 residues.

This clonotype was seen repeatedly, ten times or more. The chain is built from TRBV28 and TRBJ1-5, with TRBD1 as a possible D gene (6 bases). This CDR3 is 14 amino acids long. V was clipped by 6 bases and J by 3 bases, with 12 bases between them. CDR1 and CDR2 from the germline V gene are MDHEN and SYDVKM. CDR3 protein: CASRDRRFNQPQHF. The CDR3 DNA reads TGTGCCAGCAGGGACAGACGGTTCAATCAGCCCCAGCATTTT.

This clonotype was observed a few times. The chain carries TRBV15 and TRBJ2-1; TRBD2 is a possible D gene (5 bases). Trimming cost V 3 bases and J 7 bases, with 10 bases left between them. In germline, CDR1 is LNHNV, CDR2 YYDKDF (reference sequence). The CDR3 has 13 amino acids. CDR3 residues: CATSSFPGNEQFF. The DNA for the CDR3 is TGTGCCACCAGCAGTTTCCCGGGGAATGAGCAGTTCTTC. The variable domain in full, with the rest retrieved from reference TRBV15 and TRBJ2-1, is DAMVIQNPRYQVTQFGKPVTLSCSQTLNHNVMYWYQQKSSQAPKLLFHYYDKDFNNEADTPDNFQSRRPNTSFCFLDIRSPGLGDTAMYLCATSSFPGNEQFFGPGTRLTVL.

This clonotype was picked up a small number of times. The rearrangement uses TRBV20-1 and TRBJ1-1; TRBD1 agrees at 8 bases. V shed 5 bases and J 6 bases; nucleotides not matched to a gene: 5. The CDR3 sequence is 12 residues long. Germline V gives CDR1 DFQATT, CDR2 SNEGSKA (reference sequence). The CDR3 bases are TGCAGTGCTGGGGGACAGGAGGCTGAAGCTTTCTTT. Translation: CSAGGQEAEAFF.